This T cell receptor beta chain was identified during a study of PD-L1 blockade in urothelial cancer (dated by TCRdb to 2016 to 2017). With regard to the full study: Therapy was started in the mid-2010s for all patients, and atezolizumab 1,200 mg was administered intravenously every 3 weeks. Twenty-five of 29 patients were identified as males with urothelial cancer of bladder origin, and a prior smoking history was reported by 18 of 29 patients. An ECOG performance status of 0 or 1 was recorded for the patients, and 0 to 3 prior chemotherapy regimens had been received by the patients. Blood samples were analyzed 3 weeks after the start of treatment (second dose) and 6 weeks after the start of treatment. Blood samples yielded a median of roughly 150,000 T cells and around 80,000 unique TCRs, with median clonality 0.080. An exploratory multi-omic analysis was conducted of the somatic, immune and clinical correlates of response to PD-L1 blockade with atezolizumab in urothelial cancer. Pretreatment tumor samples and matched peripheral blood, collected serially before and after atezolizumab treatment, underwent TCR sequencing. Durable clinical benefit was defined as progression-free survival longer than 6 months, and TCR features were also tested against progression-free and overall survival. Whole exome sequencing and RNA sequencing of pretreatment tumors were performed alongside TCR sequencing in the same patients. Durable clinical benefit was achieved by nine patients but not by the remaining 20. Pretreatment blood TCR-seq was available for twenty-nine patients, at least one posttreatment blood collection was obtained for approximately 25 patients, and tumor TCR-seq was available for approximately 25 patients.

Synthetic TCR analog templates were spiked into each PCR so that absolute template abundance could be estimated from read counts. Using the immunoSEQ assay, TCRbeta CDR3 regions were amplified from genomic DNA with bias-controlled V and J gene primers. Rearranged TCRbeta segments were sequenced at approximately 20X coverage. The study's processing was this. Clustering was used to correct sequencing errors, and CDR3s were annotated against IMGT to assign V, D and J genes. Out-of-frame and stop-codon sequences were excluded, and only productive TCRbeta rearrangements were used in downstream analyses. Clonality was computed as one minus Shannon entropy normalized by the log of the number of unique productive sequences. Fisher's exact test with Benjamini-Hochberg correction, using a cutoff of adjusted p below 0.01, was how clones that differed between time points or between blood and tumor were identified. Held by TCRdb, this immuneACCESS table contains in-frame sequences only and omits some clones. Under half of the omission traces to an unresolved V gene where checked; the cause of the rest is unknown. V and J calls and clone size are copied from that table; D and trimming were computed from the DNA. The sample table contains about 84,000 clones; only one count was recorded for 85% to 95% of them. The top ten hold 8% to 9.5% of the sample.

A cohort of about 27 patients with locally advanced or metastatic urothelial carcinoma, treated at Memorial Sloan Kettering on a trial protocol, was included. Peripheral blood mononuclear cells were collected pretreatment and during treatment, at between 1 and 8 total time points per patient. The Qiagen DNeasy Blood extraction kit was used to purify genomic DNA from total PBMCs and tumor samples. PBMCs were collected pretreatment and during treatment, and were isolated and stored as previously described. What the study reported, not specific to this receptor: Among patients with durable benefit, tumor-associated TCR clones showed greater expansion in peripheral blood 3 weeks after treatment started (n of about 20, p = 0.022). A pretreatment peripheral blood TCR clonality below the median was linked to improved progression-free and overall survival. Because of the small sample size (n = 29) and the many exploratory analyses performed, the results are intended to be regarded as hypothesis-generating.

Inclusive of the bounding cysteine and phenylalanine, the CDR3 is 13 residues long. Kept here is only the CDR3 DNA, which spans 39 bases and is read in frame from base 1. CDR1 is given as MNHNS and CDR2 as SASEGT, both from the germline V gene. For this chain, trimming is 5 bases at the V end and 6 bases at the J end, and the number of junction bases without a gene match is 6. This clone was found once. Its antigen is still unknown. It has no much larger one-base neighbor in the sample; base qualities were not kept. The source was PBMCs, collected around atezolizumab (anti-PD-L1) treatment. The TCR originated in a man in his sixties with urothelial cancer. The chain employs TRBV6-1 and TRBJ1-1, with TRBD1 matching 7 junction bases. CDR3 region: CASSKDRDAEAFF. The bases read TGTGCCAGCAGTAAAGACAGGGACGCTGAAGCTTTCTTT.